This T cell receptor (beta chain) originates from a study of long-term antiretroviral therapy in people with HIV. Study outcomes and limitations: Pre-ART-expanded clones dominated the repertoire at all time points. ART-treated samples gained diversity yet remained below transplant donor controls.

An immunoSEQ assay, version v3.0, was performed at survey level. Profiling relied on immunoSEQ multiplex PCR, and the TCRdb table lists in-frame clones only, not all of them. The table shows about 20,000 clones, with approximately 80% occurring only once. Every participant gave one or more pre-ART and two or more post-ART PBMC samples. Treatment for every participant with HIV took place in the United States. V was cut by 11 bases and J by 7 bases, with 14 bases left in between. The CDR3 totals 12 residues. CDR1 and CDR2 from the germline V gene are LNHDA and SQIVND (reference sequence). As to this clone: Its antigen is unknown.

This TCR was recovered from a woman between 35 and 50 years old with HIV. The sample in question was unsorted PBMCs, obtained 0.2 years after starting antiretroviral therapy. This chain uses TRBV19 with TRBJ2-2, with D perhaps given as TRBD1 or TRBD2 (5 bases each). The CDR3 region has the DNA TGTGCCGGGGGACGATCGGGCGGGGAGCTGTTTTTT. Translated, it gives CAGGRSGGELFF.